One sample yielded the 27 T cell receptor beta chains listed below, sequenced in a study of CD8+ T cells in alopecia areata. Cells from pooled cutaneous lymph nodes were sorted by CD4, CD8alpha, NKG2D, NKG2ACE and other markers. RNA extraction was followed by reverse transcription into cDNA, which acted as the sequencing template. Repertoires were generated with immunoSEQ multiplex PCR, while TCRdb's copy carries only in-frame clones and drops some. Altogether more than 250,000 clones were found in the sample, and no singletons occur. The sample taken for sequencing was CD4+ T cells sorted from a lymph node. The receptor source for this set is a C3H/HeJ mouse with alopecia areata. This line is of MHC haplotype H2-k.

This clone appeared a few times. Each gene name is a mouse one. Sequencing ends 3 residues short of the CDR3 end; the germline J gene provides the rest. This chain links TRBV31 with TRBJ1-3; no clear D gene. This CDR3 has 10 amino acids. V was pared by 0 bases and J by 8 bases, with 2 bases between. Germline-derived CDR1 and CDR2 are GKSSPN and SITVG. The CDR3 is CAWSLDTLYF. CDR3 DNA, as far as it was read: TGTGCCTGGAGTCTTGATACG.

This clone was seen at least ten times. Gene names denote mouse genes. The read falls 4 residues short of the CDR3 end, and the missing part is taken from the germline J gene. Other nucleotide sequences in the sample specify the same CDR3. V and J are TRBV13-1 and TRBJ2-1; 8 bases match TRBD2. The V and J ends lost 0 bases and 3 bases, in that order; junction bases with no gene match: 2. Germline V lookup: CDR1 NSHNY, CDR2 SYGAGN. This CDR3 has 15 residues. The CDR3 region is CASSDALGVYAEQFF. The sequenced part of the CDR3 DNA is TGTGCCAGCAGTGATGCACTGGGGGTCTATGCT.

The sample holds a few counts of this clone. Gene names follow the mouse nomenclature. Coverage ceases 4 residues before the CDR3 finishes, and the germline J gene fills in the end. Different DNA sequences within this sample yield the same CDR3. The chain recombines TRBV13-3 with TRBJ2-4; D might be TRBD1 (6 bases). Germline V lookup: CDR1 NNHDY, CDR2 SYVADS. The CDR3 is 15 amino acids. V lost 2 bases, J lost 1 base, and 11 bases lay in between. The CDR3 reads CASSEIRGGQNTLYF. CDR3 DNA, as far as it was read: TGTGCCAGCAGTGAAATCAGGGGTGGTCAAAAC.

This clone was counted only a few times. The listed genes are named as in mouse. The CDR3 protein is CASSDSGGLSYEQYF. The covered CDR3 bases are TGTGCCAGCAGTGATAGTGGGGGGCTCTCCTAT. This sequence joins TRBV13-1 and TRBJ2-7, with D possibly being TRBD2 (7 bases). The read ends 4 residues early relative to the CDR3; the germline J gene fills the gap. V dropped 1 base and J dropped 0 bases, with 11 bases sitting between them. This CDR3 spans 15 amino acids. The germline gives CDR1 NSHNY, CDR2 SYGAGN.

On this clone itself: Gene labels here are mouse ones. The read is 4 residues too short to cover the CDR3 end, so that end is filled in from the germline J gene. V gene TRBV1 combines with J gene TRBJ2-1; the match to TRBD1 covers 7 bases. V trimming: 4 bases; J trimming: 3 bases; junction bases outside the gene matches: 6. The CDR3 totals 15 residues. From germline, CDR1 is NSQYPW and CDR2 LRSPGD (reference sequence). CDR3 residues: CTCSETGKSYAEQFF. Partial CDR3 DNA: TGCACCTGCAGTGAGACAGGGAAGTCCTATGCT.

In regard to this clone: Genes and germline are mouse. The CDR3 end is not reached by the read, which stops 4 residues before it; the germline J gene fills it in. The chain is built from TRBV13-1 and TRBJ2-1; 14 nucleotides match TRBD2. Germline assignment: CDR1 NSHNY and CDR2 SYGAGN. The CDR3 contains 15 residues. CDR3 residues: CASSGTGGARSEQFF. The sequenced part of the CDR3 DNA is TGTGCCAGCAGCGGGACTGGGGGGGCGCGTTCT.

This clone was seen a handful of times. Each gene name is a mouse one. CDR3 DNA (partial): TGTGCCAGCAGTCCACAGGGGGCGGCCGGG. Protein sequence: CASSPQGAAG. The whole CDR3 region reads CASSPQGAAGQLYF. The chain is built from TRBV19 and TRBJ2-2; 9 bases line up with TRBD1. Coverage ceases 4 residues before the CDR3 finishes, and the germline J gene fills in the end. V gave up 4 bases and J gave up 6 bases; unmatched junction bases: 4. This CDR3 is built from 14 residues. The germline V gene has CDR1 FNHDT and CDR2 SITEND (reference sequence).

This clone has more than one count but fewer than ten. The gene names here belong to mouse. From the germline J gene comes the end of the CDR3, since the read stops 4 residues before it. This sequence joins TRBV19 and TRBJ1-1; 9 nucleotides match TRBD1. CDR3 length: 14 amino acids. Germline values: CDR1 FNHDT, CDR2 SITEND (reference sequence). Here the CDR3 reads CASSLQGAQAEVFF. The sequenced part of the CDR3 DNA is TGTGCCAGCAGTCTACAGGGGGCGCAGGCA.

In the case of this clone: A much bigger clone sits one base away, suggesting this may be a read error. Mouse gene names apply. Read sequence stops 4 residues before the CDR3 end, and the germline J gene provides the missing end. The identical CDR3 is also encoded by other nucleotide sequences in the sample. This chain connects TRBV13-1 to TRBJ2-7, with a weak D call TRBD1 (6 bases). Germline CDR1 and CDR2: NSHNY and SYGAGN. This CDR3 spans 12 amino acids. The germline V and J ends were trimmed by 5 bases and 3 bases, with 9 bases remaining between them. The sequenced part of the CDR3 DNA is TGTGCCAGCAGGCGGGACAACTAT. It yields the protein CASRRDNY. The whole CDR3 is CASRRDNYEQYF.

This clone has a handful of counts. With a much larger clone just one base away, this may be a read error. Genes here carry mouse names. In the same sample, other DNA sequences code for this CDR3. The CDR3 spells CASRPGQQDTQYF. The part of the CDR3 DNA that was read is TGTGCCAGCAGGCCGGGACAACAAGAC. This chain links TRBV13-1 with TRBJ2-5; D may be TRBD1 (6 bases). The read falls 4 residues short of the CDR3 end, and the missing part is taken from the germline J gene. The CDR3 length is 13 residues. V lost 5 bases, J lost 3 bases, and 10 bases lay in between. CDR1 and CDR2 (germline): NSHNY, SYGAGN.

This clone was counted many times. Gene names and germline match the mouse. The read terminates 4 residues before the CDR3 end, so the remaining end is supplied by the germline J gene. The sample carries other DNA sequences with the same CDR3. V usage is TRBV1 and J usage is TRBJ1-2; D is undetermined. V dropped 3 bases and J dropped 0 bases, with 5 bases sitting between them. This CDR3 region has 13 residues. The germline V gene encodes CDR1 NSQYPW and CDR2 LRSPGD (reference sequence). CDR3 sequence reads: CTCSAQANSDYTF. The sequenced CDR3 bases are TGCACCTGCAGTGCCCAAGCAAACTCC.

About this clone itself: Gene names and germline match the mouse. The observed sequence ends 4 residues before the CDR3 terminus, with the missing tail filled in from the germline J gene. The chain carries TRBV1 and TRBJ2-1, with 10 bases fitting TRBD2. Germline loops: CDR1 NSQYPW, CDR2 LRSPGD (reference sequence). V lost 4 bases and J lost 3; bases outside the gene matches: 3. The CDR3 loop spans 15 amino acids. CDR3 protein: CTCSGGLGIYAEQFF. CDR3 bases read: TGCACCTGCAGTGGGGGACTGGGGATCTATGCT.

As regards this clone: These gene names are mouse names. The observed sequence ends 4 residues before the CDR3 terminus, with the missing tail filled in from the germline J gene. This chain connects TRBV5 to TRBJ2-3; TRBD2 agrees at 10 bases. This CDR3 has 18 residues. Germline V gene sequence: CDR1 LGHNA, CDR2 YNLKQL (reference sequence). With V trimmed by 0 bases and J by 0 bases, 6 bases remained unmatched. The CDR3 bases that were read are TGTGCCAGCAGCCAAGATCTGGACTGGGGGTCTAGTGCAGAA. It translates to CASSQDLDWGSSAE. The whole CDR3 protein is CASSQDLDWGSSAETLYF.

As regards this clone: All gene names here are mouse names. The CDR3 goes on 4 residues after the read ends, and that part is filled in from the germline J gene. Other DNA sequences within the sample encode an identical CDR3. The V and J genes are TRBV13-1 and TRBJ2-1; TRBD2 agrees at 7 bases. The CDR3 extends over 14 amino acids. Germline CDR1 is NSHNY and CDR2 is SYGAGN. CDR3 residues: CASSDAGGEAEQFF. CDR3 DNA, as far as it was read: TGTGCCAGCAGTGATGCGGGGGGGGAGGCT.

This clone was detected a few times. Each gene name is a mouse one. The read is 4 residues too short to cover the CDR3 end, so that end is filled in from the germline J gene. J is TRBJ2-2 and V is TRBV13-1, with 9 bases matching TRBD1. This CDR3 spans 15 amino acids. Germline V gives CDR1 NSHNY, CDR2 SYGAGN. After removal of 4 bases from V and 3 bases from J, the junction contained 4 bases not matched to a gene. The chain's CDR3 is CASSHRGRDTGQLYF. The CDR3 DNA, read in part, is TGTGCCAGCAGTCACAGGGGGCGGGACACCGGG.

In its sample, this clone was seen a few times. Here the gene names and germline are mouse. Read data end 4 residues before the CDR3 end; the end is taken from the germline J gene. The chain links TRBV13-1 to TRBJ1-1; a weak D match, TRBD1 (5 bases). The CDR3 has 14 amino acids. The V gene's germline CDR1 is NSHNY and CDR2 SYGAGN. CDR3 residues: CASSDGTGGREVFF. CDR3 DNA, as far as it was read: TGTGCCAGCAGTGATGGGACTGGGGGGAGA.

In this sample, this clone turned up a few times. Mouse germline and gene names are used. The read gets to within 4 residues of the CDR3 end, and the germline J gene fills in the rest. Other nucleotide sequences in the sample specify the same CDR3. This chain joins TRBV1 and TRBJ1-2, with 8 bases aligning to TRBD1. CDR1 is NSQYPW, CDR2 LRSPGD, per germline (reference sequence). J lost 2 bases, V lost 1 base, and 0 bases had no gene match. The CDR3 sequence is 14 residues long. The sequenced CDR3 bases are TGCACCTGCAGTGCAGGACAGGGGAACTCC. This translates into CTCSAGQGNS. The full CDR3 protein reads CTCSAGQGNSDYTF.

Details on this clone: Germline and genes here are mouse. The read ends 4 residues shy of where the CDR3 ends; the end is completed using the germline J gene. The chain has TRBV13-1 and TRBJ2-7, with TRBD2 matching 8 bases. CDR1 NSHNY and CDR2 SYGAGN come from the germline V gene. The CDR3 consists of 13 residues. The CDR3 protein is CASSAAGGYEQYF. The covered CDR3 bases are TGTGCCAGCAGTGCGGCTGGGGGGTAT.

This clone was seen a handful of times. Any gene name here is a mouse gene name. Read data end 4 residues before the CDR3 end; the end is taken from the germline J gene. This chain joins TRBV13-1 and TRBJ1-1, with a possible D match to TRBD1 (5 bases). Germline CDR1 and CDR2: NSHNY and SYGAGN. Trimming removed 2 bases from V and 4 bases from J, with 9 bases in between. The CDR3 consists of 13 residues. The CDR3 sequence is CASSDGGSTEVFF. The CDR3 bases that were read are TGTGCCAGCAGTGACGGGGGGTCCACA.

Details on this clone: Genes and germline are mouse. The read stops 4 residues short of the end of the CDR3; the missing end is completed from the germline J gene. Other DNA sequences in this specimen translate into the identical CDR3. V usage is TRBV1 and J usage is TRBJ2-5, with 7 bases aligning to TRBD1. The CDR3 runs to 13 residues. Looked up from germline, CDR1 is NSQYPW and CDR2 is LRSPGD (reference sequence). The CDR3 spells CTCSGDRGDTQYF. CDR3 DNA (partial): TGCACCTGCAGTGGGGACAGAGGGGAC. The full variable domain, its missing parts supplied by reference TRBV1 and TRBJ2-5, is VTLLEQNPRWRLVPRGQAVNLRCILKNSQYPWMSWYQQDLQKQLQWLFTLRSPGDKEVKSLPGADYLATRVTDTELRLQVANMSQGRTLYCTCSGDRGDTQYFGPGTRLLVL.

This clone was observed a few times. Genes and germline come from the mouse. The CDR3 end falls 4 residues outside the read, so it is completed with the germline J gene. The sample carries other DNA sequences with the same CDR3. This chain joins TRBV13-1 and TRBJ2-5; 9 bases are shared with TRBD1. Germline V gene lookup returns CDR1 NSHNY and CDR2 SYGAGN. This CDR3 has 14 residues. The CDR3 bases that were read are TGTGCCAGCAGTCTCGACAGGGGGAGGGAC. This codes for CASSLDRGRD. The CDR3, in full, reads CASSLDRGRDTQYF.

Remarks on this clone: Mouse names are used for the genes. The CDR3 extends 4 residues past the end of the read, so its final part is completed from the germline J gene. This chain uses TRBV19 with TRBJ2-3, with 9 nucleotides matching TRBD1. J lost 4 bases, V lost 2 bases, and 2 bases had no gene match. CDR1 FNHDT and CDR2 SITEND come from the germline V gene (reference sequence). This CDR3 is built from 14 residues. CDR3 sequence reads: CASSMGTGPETLYF. Incomplete CDR3 DNA: TGTGCCAGCAGTATGGGGACAGGGCCAGAA.

This clone occurred a few times. Germline and genes: mouse. The CDR3 is cut off 4 residues early in the read; its end comes from the germline J gene. The rearrangement uses TRBV1 and TRBJ2-1; TRBD1 matches at 11 bases. CDR3 length: 14 residues. In germline, CDR1 is NSQYPW, CDR2 LRSPGD (reference sequence). The chain's CDR3 is CTCSAGDRGSEQFF. CDR3 DNA, as far as it was read: TGCACCTGCAGTGCGGGGGACAGGGGGTCT.

To note about this clone: Gene names are the mouse ones. The CDR3 end is not reached by the read, which stops 4 residues before it; the germline J gene fills it in. The chain employs TRBV13-1 and TRBJ2-3; D not resolved. From germline, CDR1 is NSHNY and CDR2 SYGAGN. V was clipped by 0 bases and J by 4 bases, with 9 bases between them. The CDR3 extends over 14 amino acids. The CDR3 loop reads CASSDGSRSETLYF. The DNA read from the CDR3 is TGTGCCAGCAGTGATGGTAGCAGATCAGAA.

As to this clone: Mouse names are used for the genes. Read coverage stops 4 residues before the CDR3 terminus; the germline J gene supplies the remainder. This same CDR3 is encoded by further DNA sequences in the sample. The chain couples TRBV13-1 to TRBJ2-5, with TRBD2 identical over 9 bases. CDR1 is NSHNY and CDR2 is SYGAGN in the germline V gene. CDR3 length: 14 residues. V shed 5 bases and J 3 bases; nucleotides not matched to a gene: 4. The covered CDR3 bases are TGTGCCAGCAGACCGGACTGGGGACAAGAC. It yields the protein CASRPDWGQD. The entire CDR3 sequence reads CASRPDWGQDTQYF.

This clone has a handful of counts. Gene and germline names: mouse. The read gets to within 4 residues of the CDR3 end, and the germline J gene fills in the rest. V gene TRBV1 combines with J gene TRBJ2-4, with D uncertain. CDR1 and CDR2 from the germline V gene are NSQYPW and LRSPGD (reference sequence). CDR3 size: 14 residues. This CDR3 reads CTCSAPPAGNTLYF. CDR3 bases read: TGCACCTGCAGTGCCCCCCCCGCTGGAAAC.

This clone was seen only a few times. Mouse names are used for the genes. CDR3: CASSIRGAFAETLYF. Incomplete CDR3 DNA: TGTGCCAGCAGTATAAGGGGGGCGTTTGCAGAA. The J gene is TRBJ2-3, the V gene TRBV19, with TRBD2 as a possible D gene (7 bases). With the read ending 4 residues before the CDR3 end, the germline J gene is used to fill in that end. Germline V gene lookup returns CDR1 FNHDT and CDR2 SITEND (reference sequence). Trimming left V 1 base short and J 2 bases short, with 11 bases between. This CDR3 region has 15 residues. Together with reference TRBV19 and TRBJ2-3, the CDR3 gives the full variable domain: GGIITQTPKFLIGQEGQKLTLKCQQNFNHDTMYWYRQDSGKGLRLIYYSITENDLQKGDLSEGYDASREKKSSFSLTVTSAQKNEMAVFLCASSIRGAFAETLYFGSGTRLTVL.